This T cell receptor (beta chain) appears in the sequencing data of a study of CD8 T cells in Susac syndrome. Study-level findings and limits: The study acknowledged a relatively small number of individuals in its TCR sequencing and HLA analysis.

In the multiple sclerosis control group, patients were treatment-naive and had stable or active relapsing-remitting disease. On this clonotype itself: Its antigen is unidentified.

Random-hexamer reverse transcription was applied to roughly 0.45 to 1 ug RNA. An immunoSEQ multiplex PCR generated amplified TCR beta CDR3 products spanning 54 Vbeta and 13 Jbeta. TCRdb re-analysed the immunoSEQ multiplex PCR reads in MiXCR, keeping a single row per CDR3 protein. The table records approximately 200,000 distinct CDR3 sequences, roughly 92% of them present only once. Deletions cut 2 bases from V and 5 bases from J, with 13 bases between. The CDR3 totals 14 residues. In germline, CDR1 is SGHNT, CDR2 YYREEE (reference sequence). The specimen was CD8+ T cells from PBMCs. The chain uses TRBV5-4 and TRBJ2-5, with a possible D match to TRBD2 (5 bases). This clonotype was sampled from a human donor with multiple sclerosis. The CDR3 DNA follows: TGTGCCAGCAGCTTTCGGACTTACGAGGAGACCCAGTACTTC. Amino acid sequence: CASSFRTYEETQYF.